One and the same sample provided the 21 T cell receptor beta chains below, sequenced in a study of blood T cell repertoires in COVID-19. Clones were sequenced by immunoSEQ multiplex PCR, and TCRdb holds only the in-frame ones, with some missing. The sample lists roughly 73,000 clones, 75% to 90% occurring once. The sequencing sample was made of peripheral blood. The receptors were gathered from a man older than 75 with acute or convalescent COVID-19.

This chain connects TRBV4-1 to TRBJ1-2; tentatively, D is TRBD1 (5 bases). V gave up 3 bases and J gave up 2 bases, with 13 bases separating them. Per the germline V gene, CDR1 is MGHRA and CDR2 is YSYEKL. This CDR3 region has 15 residues. The CDR3 reads CASSHPGRGNYGYTF. DNA of the CDR3: TGCGCCAGCAGCCACCCCGGAAGGGGAAACTATGGCTACACCTTC.

This sequence joins TRBV10-3 and TRBJ2-1, with D unclear. The CDR3 consists of 12 residues. From germline, CDR1 is ENHRY and CDR2 SYGVKD. V was pared by 8 bases and J by 5 bases, with 10 bases between. For the CDR3, the DNA is TGTGCCATCTCCGAGCGTGACAATGAGCAGTTCTTC. Residues: CAISERDNEQFF.

This clone was observed once. CDR3 region: CASSPGTGNYGYTF. CDR3 nucleotides: TGTGCCAGCAGCCCGGGGACAGGGAACTATGGCTACACCTTC. The chain carries TRBV5-6 and TRBJ1-2; 9 bases are a match to TRBD1. The CDR3 runs to 14 residues. Looked up from germline, CDR1 is SGHDT and CDR2 is YYEEEE. After removal of 4 bases from V and 2 bases from J, the junction contained 3 bases not matched to a gene.

J is TRBJ2-7 and V is TRBV7-9; TRBD1 matches 7 bases. V was clipped by 3 bases and J by 0 bases; unmatched bases: 2. The CDR3 loop spans 14 amino acids. CDR1 and CDR2 from the germline V gene are SEHNR and FQNEAQ (reference sequence). This CDR3 is CASSLTGSSYEQYF. The CDR3 DNA sequence: TGTGCCAGCAGCTTGACAGGGAGCTCCTACGAGCAGTACTTC.

This clone occurred once. This chain connects TRBV9 to TRBJ1-6; D gene ambiguous. The CDR3 spans 16 residues. The V gene's germline CDR1 is SGDLS and CDR2 YYNGEE. Trimming took 0 bases from V and 0 from J, leaving 7 bases between them. The chain's CDR3 is CASSVGPSSYNSPLHF. CDR3 DNA sequence: TGTGCCAGCAGCGTAGGCCCGAGCTCCTATAATTCACCCCTCCACTTT.

The genes are TRBV24-1 and TRBJ2-5; weak D call: TRBD1 (9 bases). CDR3 length: 17 amino acids. V dropped 0 bases and J dropped 2 bases, with 15 bases sitting between them. Per germline, CDR1 KGHDR and CDR2 SFDVKD. This CDR3 is CATSDLRGGQGQETQYF. The CDR3 DNA is TGTGCCACCAGTGATTTGCGGGGGGGACAGGGACAAGAGACCCAGTACTTC.

The chain is built from TRBV19 and TRBJ1-5; no clear D. Trimming removed 10 bases from V and 9 bases from J, with 16 bases in between. Germline V gene sequence: CDR1 LNHDA, CDR2 SQIVND (reference sequence). The CDR3 runs 12 residues. The CDR3 bases are TGTGCCACCGCCGCGCAGCCGGGGCCCCAGCATTTT. Translated: CATAAQPGPQHF.

The rearrangement links TRBV24-1 to TRBJ2-5, with 8 positions matching TRBD1. Per the germline V gene, CDR1 is KGHDR and CDR2 is SFDVKD. The CDR3 is 14 amino acids. V lost 5 bases to trimming and J lost 5 bases; unmatched junction nucleotides: 6. The CDR3 DNA is TGTGCCACCAGTGCAAGGACAGGGCTCGAGACCCAGTACTTC. Translated: CATSARTGLETQYF.

As concerns this clone: Other DNA sequences from this sample encode an identical CDR3 as well. The chain combines TRBV12-3 or TRBV12-4 with TRBJ1-1; unclear D gene. The CDR3 has 13 residues. With 3 bases removed from V and 1 base from J, the gap between germline ends came to 6 bases. The CDR3 DNA sequence: TGTGCCAGCAGTTTCACAAGGAACACTGAAGCTTTCTTT. Protein product: CASSFTRNTEAFF.

The chain carries TRBV9 and TRBJ1-2; 9 bases align to TRBD1. V was pared by 4 bases and J by 5 bases, with 9 bases of the junction left unmatched. The CDR3 runs to 15 residues. Germline CDR1 SGDLS, CDR2 YYNGEE. The CDR3 here is CASSPGTGSPYGYTF. As DNA, the CDR3 is TGTGCCAGCAGCCCTGGGACAGGGTCTCCGTATGGCTACACCTTC. The whole variable domain, filled in from reference TRBV9 and TRBJ1-2, reads DSGVTQTPKHLITATGQRVTLRCSPRSGDLSVYWYQQSLDQGLQFLIQYYNGEERAKGNILERFSAQQFPDLHSELNLSSLELGDSALYFCASSPGTGSPYGYTFGSGTRLTVV.

This clone has only one observation. The chain has TRBV5-1 and TRBJ2-5; TRBD2 might be the D (6 bases). V shed 0 bases and J shed 1 base, with 13 bases lying between them. Germline V gene sequence: CDR1 SGHRS, CDR2 YFSETQ. This CDR3 is built from 16 residues. The CDR3 reads CASSLGGGVGQETQYF. The CDR3 nucleotides are TGCGCCAGCAGCTTGGGTGGAGGGGTGGGCCAAGAGACCCAGTACTTC.

The CDR3 nucleotides read TGTGCCAGCAGCCATACAGGGATCTACGAGCAGTACTTC. Encoded protein: CASSHTGIYEQYF. This chain connects TRBV3-1 (or the pseudogene TRBV3-2) to TRBJ2-7, with D possibly TRBD1 on 6 matching bases. With 3 bases removed from V and 3 bases from J, the gap between germline ends came to 9 bases. The CDR3 consists of 13 residues. Germline V gene sequence: CDR1 LGHDT, CDR2 YNNKEL (reference sequence).

The J gene is TRBJ2-1, the V gene TRBV5-1; 11 nucleotides match TRBD2. The junction had 4 bases not matched to a gene; V was cut back by 1 base and J by 4 bases. The V gene's germline CDR1 is SGHRS and CDR2 YFSETQ. The CDR3 runs to 16 residues. The CDR3 DNA follows: TGCGCCAGCAGCTTGCAACTAGCGGGGGAGTACAATGAGCAGTTCTTC. Encoded protein: CASSLQLAGEYNEQFF. Full variable domain (outside the CDR3, taken from reference TRBV5-1 and TRBJ2-1): KAGVTQTPRYLIKTRGQQVTLSCSPISGHRSVSWYQQTPGQGLQFLFEYFSETQRNKGNFPGRFSGRQFSNSRSEMNVSTLELGDSALYLCASSLQLAGEYNEQFFGPGTRLTVL.

Notes on this clone: Other DNA sequences of this sample code for an identical CDR3. The CDR3 reads CASSLSGGYEQYF. The CDR3 DNA reads TGTGCCAGCAGCCTTAGCGGCGGCTACGAGCAGTACTTC. The chain joins TRBV3-1 (or the pseudogene TRBV3-2) to TRBJ2-7, with D maybe TRBD2 (6 bases). The CDR3 extends over 13 amino acids. Per the germline V gene, CDR1 is LGHDT and CDR2 is YNNKEL (reference sequence). V shed 4 bases and J shed 3 bases, with 10 bases lying between them.

The V and J genes are TRBV6-6 and TRBJ1-2, with a possible D match to TRBD1 (5 bases). CDR3 length: 13 amino acids. Germline assignment: CDR1 MNHNY and CDR2 SVGAGI (reference sequence). V lost 0 bases and J 6 bases, leaving 8 bases between the germline ends. The CDR3 DNA follows: TGTGCCAGCAGTTACTCGAACAGGAATGGCTACACCTTC. Its translation is CASSYSNRNGYTF.

The chain combines TRBV6-2 or TRBV6-3 with TRBJ2-7; TRBD2 matches 8 bases. Germline V lookup: CDR1 MNHEY, CDR2 SVGEGT. The CDR3 is 16 amino acids. The V gene end was trimmed by 0 bases and the J gene end by 6 bases; junction bases not matched to a gene: 10. The DNA for the CDR3 is TGTGCCAGCAGTTACTCGAGTACGGGACTAGTCTCCGAGCAGTACTTC. Protein product: CASSYSSTGLVSEQYF.

The chain couples TRBV29-1 to TRBJ2-7; tentatively, D is TRBD1 (7 bases). Trimming shortened V by 5 bases and J by 7 bases, and 21 bases separated the two germline ends. From germline, CDR1 is SQVTM and CDR2 ANQGSEA. The CDR3 is 14 amino acids. CDR3 loop: CSVPLSTGAGEQYF. In nucleotides, the CDR3 is TGCAGCGTTCCGTTATCAACAGGGGCGGGGGAGCAGTACTTC.

The chain combines TRBV30 with TRBJ1-2; maybe TRBD1 (5 bases). V was clipped by 1 base and J by 8 bases, with 8 bases between them. The germline CDR1 and CDR2 sequences are GTSNPN and SVGIG (reference sequence). This CDR3 spans 11 amino acids. CDR3 DNA sequence: TGTGCCTGGAGTGCTGGGGCAGGCTACACCTTC. Its protein is CAWSAGAGYTF. Drawing the rest from reference TRBV30 and TRBJ1-2, the complete variable domain is SQTIHQWPATLVQPVGSPLSLECTVEGTSNPNLYWYRQAAGRGLQLLFYSVGIGQISSEVPQNLSASRPQDRQFILSSKKLLLSDSGFYLCAWSAGAGYTFGSGTRLTVV.

The V and J genes are TRBV6-6 and TRBJ1-2; the D gene is possibly TRBD1 (5 bases). Trimming took 5 bases from V and 7 from J, leaving 8 bases between them. The CDR3 has 11 residues. CDR1 and CDR2 (germline): MNHNY, SVGAGI (reference sequence). The CDR3 region is CASSRDSGYTF. CDR3 nucleotides: TGTGCCAGCAGTCGGGACTCTGGCTACACCTTC.

J is TRBJ2-1 and V is TRBV9, with D unclear. V was pared by 1 base and J by 4 bases, with 15 bases between. The CDR3 has 16 residues. Looked up from germline, CDR1 is SGDLS and CDR2 is YYNGEE. The CDR3 DNA sequence: TGTGCCAGCAGCGTAATTCCCCACTTCGGGTACAATGAGCAGTTCTTC. Encoded protein: CASSVIPHFGYNEQFF.

The rearrangement joins TRBV2 to TRBJ2-7, with 10 bases lining up with TRBD1. The CDR3 is 14 residues long. V shed 7 bases and J 2 bases; nucleotides not matched to a gene: 5. In germline, CDR1 is SNHLY, CDR2 FYNNEI. For the CDR3, the DNA is TGTGCCAGCAAGGAGGGACAGGGGACCTACGAGCAGTACTTC. Protein: CASKEGQGTYEQYF.